This TCR beta chain comes out of a study of T cell responses to AZD1222 COVID-19 vaccine. V was pared by 5 bases and J by 1 base, with 6 bases of the junction left unmatched. CDR1 is SGHTA and CDR2 is FQGNSA in the germline V gene. CDR3 length equals 16 residues. This clone was counted a few times. Clones were sequenced by immunoSEQ multiplex PCR, and TCRdb holds only the in-frame ones, with some missing. The sample comprises about 150,000 clones, about 91% of which are singletons, and less than 15% rests with the top ten. The receptor was derived from an adult in good health. The J gene is TRBJ2-1, the V gene TRBV7-2; 9 nucleotides match TRBD1. Specimen: peripheral blood, collected on day 0 of AZD1222 vaccination. CDR3 DNA sequence: TGTGCCAGCAGCCGTACAGGGGGCCGATCCTACAATGAGCAGTTCTTC. This gives the protein CASSRTGGRSYNEQFF.